Listed here are 32 T cell receptor beta chains from one sample, sequenced in a study of early T cells in non-severe SARS-CoV-2 infection. TCRdb analysed the 5' RACE reads with MiXCR anew, one entry per CDR3 protein. Of 90,000 to 130,000 distinct CDR3 sequences listed, around an eighth are singletons. This specimen was whole blood, taken at baseline. The receptor set was obtained from an adult who was a healthcare worker with PCR-confirmed SARS-CoV-2 infection or an uninfected control (not recorded which).

The chain uses TRBV5-5 and TRBJ2-1, with TRBD1 identical over 7 bases. V lost 4 bases to trimming and J lost 3 bases; unmatched junction nucleotides: 10. The CDR3 totals 16 residues. The germline CDR1 and CDR2 sequences are SGHKS and YYEKEE (reference sequence). The CDR3 is CASSPGQQLLYNEQFF. The CDR3 bases are TGTGCCAGCAGCCCGGGACAGCAATTACTCTACAATGAGCAGTTCTTC.

The chain joins TRBV2 to TRBJ2-3, with D possibly being TRBD1 (6 bases). This CDR3 contains 18 residues. Germline values: CDR1 SNHLY, CDR2 FYNNEI. V dropped 6 bases and J dropped 7 bases, with 29 bases sitting between them. In DNA, the CDR3 is TGTGCCAGCAGCAGCAGTAGGGCGGTGGCACAGGGAAGGAATACGCAGTATTTT. The encoded protein is CASSSSRAVAQGRNTQYF. The full variable domain, rest sourced from reference TRBV2 and TRBJ2-3, is EPEVTQTPSHQVTQMGQEVILRCVPISNHLYFYWYRQILGQKVEFLVSFYNNEISEKSEIFDDQFSVERPDGSNFTLKIRSTKLEDSAMYFCASSSSRAVAQGRNTQYFGPGTRLTVL.

This clonotype has only a few counts. This rearrangement joins TRBV7-9 to TRBJ2-5; 10 bases are shared with TRBD2. This CDR3 is 15 amino acids long. The germline V gene encodes CDR1 SEHNR and CDR2 FQNEAQ (reference sequence). The junction had 8 bases not matched to a gene; V was cut back by 0 bases and J by 10 bases. The CDR3 is CASSLALAGHRGQYF. CDR3 DNA: TGTGCCAGCAGCTTAGCACTAGCGGGACACAGGGGCCAGTACTTC.

This clonotype has a handful of counts. The genes are TRBV20-1 and TRBJ2-5; D unclear. There are 14 residues in the CDR3. Trimming stripped 0 bases from V and 4 bases from J, with 12 bases between. Germline CDR1 and CDR2: DFQATT and SNEGSKA (reference sequence). The CDR3 bases are TGCAGTGCTAGAGACCCACGGGCCGGAGAGACCCAGTACTTC. Its translation: CSARDPRAGETQYF.

The sample holds a few counts of this clonotype. The V gene is TRBV20-1, the J gene TRBJ2-7, with D perhaps TRBD2 (5 bases). This CDR3 is built from 15 residues. Trimming removed 6 bases at V and 2 bases at J, with 20 bases between. CDR1 DFQATT and CDR2 SNEGSKA come from the germline V gene (reference sequence). The CDR3 nucleotides read TGCAGTGCCAAAACCGGGAACACCTACACCTACGAGCAGTACTTC. It is translated as CSAKTGNTYTYEQYF.

The chain recombines TRBV6-1 with TRBJ2-1; a weak D match, TRBD2 (7 bases). Per germline, CDR1 MNHNS and CDR2 SASEGT. The CDR3 length is 16 residues. V was clipped by 7 bases and J by 3 bases, with 19 bases between them. CDR3 nucleotide sequence: TGTGCCAGCATCGGGCGGGAGAGAGGGGGCTACAATGAGCAGTTCTTC. Its protein product is CASIGRERGGYNEQFF.

This clonotype was recorded many times. CDR3 amino acids: CASSPGGVSQPQHF. The DNA of the CDR3 is TGTGCCAGCTCACCAGGGGGGGTAAGTCAGCCCCAGCATTTT. V gene TRBV18 combines with J gene TRBJ1-5, with a tentative D call TRBD1 (5 bases). The CDR3 sequence is 14 residues long. Germline V gene lookup returns CDR1 KGHSH and CDR2 LQKENI. V was cut by 2 bases and J by 6 bases, with 11 bases left in between.

V is TRBV2 and J is TRBJ2-1; D is unresolved. Deletions cut 1 base from V and 11 bases from J, with 12 bases between. Germline V gives CDR1 SNHLY, CDR2 FYNNEI. This CDR3 is built from 13 residues. The CDR3 DNA reads TGTGCCAGCAGTGAAGGGGCATCCGATCAGCAGTTCTTC. It yields the protein CASSEGASDQQFF.

This clonotype was seen ten or more times. V and J are TRBV18 and TRBJ2-3; D uncertain. V was trimmed by 9 bases and J by 1 base, leaving 14 bases between them. The germline gives CDR1 KGHSH, CDR2 LQKENI. The CDR3 sequence is 14 residues long. The CDR3 bases are TGTGCCAGTCGGGCCCGACCCGGCACAGATACGCAGTATTTT. Protein sequence: CASRARPGTDTQYF.

This clonotype came up once. V is TRBV29-1 and J is TRBJ1-1; 9 nucleotides line up with TRBD1. The CDR3 spans 13 residues. V gave up 4 bases and J gave up 9 bases; unmatched junction bases: 9. Germline assignment: CDR1 SQVTM and CDR2 ANQGSEA. Here the CDR3 reads CSVVGQGLTKAFF. The CDR3 DNA reads TGCAGCGTTGTAGGACAGGGGCTAACTAAAGCTTTCTTT. Looking up the rest from reference TRBV29-1 and TRBJ1-1 gives the full variable domain: SAVISQKPSRDICQRGTSLTIQCQVDSQVTMMFWYRQQPGQSLTLIATANQGSEATYESGFVIDKFPISRPNLTFSTLTVSNMSPEDSSIYLCSVVGQGLTKAFFGQGTRLTVV.

This clonotype was observed a handful of times. The genes are TRBV4-1 and TRBJ1-5; no firm D call. V was clipped by 0 bases and J by 5 bases, with 11 bases between them. In germline, CDR1 is MGHRA, CDR2 YSYEKL. The CDR3 loop spans 15 amino acids. The CDR3 DNA reads TGCGCCAGCAGCCAAGATGAGGCCGAGTATCAGCCCCAGCATTTT. Amino acid sequence: CASSQDEAEYQPQHF.

This clonotype was seen a few times. CDR3 bases: TGCAGCGTTTCCGACGGTAGCAATCAGCCCCAGCATTTT. Residues: CSVSDGSNQPQHF. The chain joins TRBV29-1 to TRBJ1-5; D remains ambiguous. The CDR3 sequence is 13 residues long. V shed 5 bases and J shed 0 bases, with 8 bases lying between them. Germline-derived CDR1 and CDR2 are SQVTM and ANQGSEA.

This clonotype was seen a few times. V is TRBV5-4 and J is TRBJ2-7, with unresolved D. Germline V CDR1 and CDR2: SGHNT, YYREEE (reference sequence). The ends were cut back, 0 bases at V and 0 bases at J, with 7 bases in the middle. There are 14 residues in the CDR3. The CDR3 protein is CASSLALSSYEQYF. DNA of the CDR3: TGTGCCAGCAGCTTGGCTCTTAGCTCCTACGAGCAGTACTTC.

The chain is built from TRBV6-5 and TRBJ1-3, with no clear D. The CDR3 loop spans 15 amino acids. In germline, CDR1 is MNHEY, CDR2 SVGAGI. V was clipped by 2 bases and J by 3 bases, with 11 bases between them. The CDR3 loop reads CASSYQNNLGNTIYF. The CDR3 DNA is TGTGCCAGCAGTTACCAAAACAACCTTGGAAACACCATATATTTT.

This clonotype has just a few counts. Written as DNA, the CDR3 is TGTGCTAGTGGTATCGGACAGGGGGGGTACGAGCAGTACTTC. The encoded protein is CASGIGQGGYEQYF. The rearrangement uses TRBV12-5 and TRBJ2-7, with 10 nucleotides matching TRBD1. J lost 4 bases, V lost 5 bases, and 5 bases had no gene match. The CDR3 length is 14 residues. CDR1 LGHNT and CDR2 FRNRAP come from the germline V gene.

The chain has TRBV9 and TRBJ1-3; possible D gene TRBD1, 6 bases. V lost 10 bases and J 2 bases, leaving 19 bases between the germline ends. CDR1 and CDR2 (germline): SGDLS, YYNGEE. This CDR3 has 15 residues. CDR3 region: CALQPLNRAGNTIYF. In DNA, the CDR3 is TGTGCCCTCCAACCCCTGAACAGGGCTGGAAACACCATATATTTT.

This clonotype turned up a few times. This chain uses TRBV5-1 with TRBJ2-5, with 10 positions matching TRBD1. Germline-derived CDR1 and CDR2 are SGHRS and YFSETQ. The V segment lost 0 bases and the J segment 3 bases; nucleotides outside the gene matches: 2. The CDR3 sequence is 15 residues long. CDR3 bases: TGCGCCAGCAGCTTGGAGGGGACAGGGGAAGAGACCCAGTACTTC. It translates to CASSLEGTGEETQYF. The variable domain in full, with the rest retrieved from reference TRBV5-1 and TRBJ2-5, is KAGVTQTPRYLIKTRGQQVTLSCSPISGHRSVSWYQQTPGQGLQFLFEYFSETQRNKGNFPGRFSGRQFSNSRSEMNVSTLELGDSALYLCASSLEGTGEETQYFGPGTRLLVL.

The CDR3: CASTLLTEGTEAFF. The CDR3 DNA is TGTGCCAGCACCTTGTTGACGGAGGGCACTGAAGCTTTCTTT. The rearrangement joins TRBV12-3 or TRBV12-4 to TRBJ1-1; D is ambiguous. This CDR3 region has 14 residues. The ends were cut back, 7 bases at V and 4 bases at J, with 16 bases in the middle.

This clonotype was recorded a few times. This chain uses TRBV19 with TRBJ2-1, with 8 positions matching TRBD2. Germline V lookup: CDR1 LNHDA, CDR2 SQIVND (reference sequence). The CDR3 loop spans 14 amino acids. V shed 0 bases, J shed 8 bases, and the junction held 3 bases outside the gene matches. In nucleotides, the CDR3 is TGTGCCAGTAGTATAGATCTAGCGGGCCATGAGCAGTTCTTC. Amino acid sequence: CASSIDLAGHEQFF.

The chain has TRBV27 and TRBJ2-4; TRBD1 matches at 7 bases. The germline V gene encodes CDR1 MNHEY and CDR2 SMNVEV (reference sequence). Germline trimming cut 5 bases from V and 13 bases from J; bases unmatched to any gene: 11. The CDR3 has 13 amino acids. The DNA for the CDR3 is TGTGCCAGCAGTCGGGATCGACAGGGAAGACAGTACTTC. Residues: CASSRDRQGRQYF.

The chain recombines TRBV5-1 with TRBJ2-7, with 12 bases aligning to TRBD2. The CDR3 contains 15 residues. CDR1 SGHRS and CDR2 YFSETQ come from the germline V gene. Trimming took 5 bases from V and 1 from J; bases not matched to a gene: 4. DNA for the CDR3: TGCGCCAGCAGACTTACTAGCGGGGGGTCCTACGAGCAGTACTTC. It is translated as CASRLTSGGSYEQYF.

V gene TRBV27 combines with J gene TRBJ1-2, with 9 bases that match TRBD1. The CDR3 has 15 residues. V was clipped by 5 bases and J by 1 base; unmatched bases: 5. CDR1 MNHEY and CDR2 SMNVEV come from the germline V gene (reference sequence). The CDR3 DNA reads as TGTGCCAGCAGTCCGGGACAGGGATTTAACTATGGCTACACCTTC. It is translated as CASSPGQGFNYGYTF.

This clonotype appeared many times. The chain combines TRBV6-1 with TRBJ1-1; 8 nucleotides match TRBD1. Germline values: CDR1 MNHNS, CDR2 SASEGT. Trimming at V came to 4 bases and at J to 5 bases, leaving 3 bases not matched to a gene. This CDR3 is built from 13 residues. The CDR3 loop is CASSVDRGTEAFF. The CDR3 DNA reads TGTGCCAGCAGTGTCGACAGGGGTACTGAAGCTTTCTTT.

The gene calls are TRBV19 and TRBJ2-2; D may be TRBD2 (5 bases). The CDR3 length is 14 residues. Deletions cut 2 bases from V and 5 bases from J, with 9 bases between. Per germline, CDR1 LNHDA and CDR2 SQIVND (reference sequence). CDR3: CASSISRGTGELFF. The CDR3 DNA reads TGTGCCAGTAGTATATCCCGAGGGACCGGGGAGCTGTTTTTT.

A few counts support this clonotype. The gene calls are TRBV5-1 and TRBJ2-7; 11 bases agree with TRBD1. With V trimmed by 2 bases and J by 1 base, 5 bases remained unmatched. The CDR3 length is 16 residues. From germline, CDR1 is SGHRS and CDR2 YFSETQ. The CDR3 nucleotides read TGCGCCAGCAGCTTCGGACAGGGGGCTGGGTCCTACGAGCAGTACTTC. It codes for CASSFGQGAGSYEQYF.

This clonotype was detected a few times. CDR3 DNA: TGCAGCGTTACCGCCCACGGGGGGGCTGGCGGGGAGCTGTTTTTT. Translation: CSVTAHGGAGGELFF. The chain carries TRBV29-1 and TRBJ2-2, with 8 positions matching TRBD2. The V segment lost 5 bases and the J segment 7 bases; nucleotides outside the gene matches: 12. This CDR3 is built from 15 residues. The V gene's germline CDR1 is SQVTM and CDR2 ANQGSEA.

In DNA, the CDR3 is TGCAGCGTTCAGGACAGTCGTCCCTACGAGCAGTACTTC. Protein sequence: CSVQDSRPYEQYF. The chain carries TRBV29-1 and TRBJ2-7, with TRBD1 as a possible D gene (6 bases). Germline assignment: CDR1 SQVTM and CDR2 ANQGSEA. V was cut by 5 bases and J by 2 bases, with 13 bases left in between. The length of the CDR3 is 13 residues.

This clonotype was counted at least ten times. The chain couples TRBV4-1 to TRBJ2-1; 10 positions agree with TRBD2. Trimming took 6 bases from V and 4 from J; bases not matched to a gene: 6. The germline CDR1 and CDR2 sequences are MGHRA and YSYEKL. The CDR3 consists of 15 residues. This CDR3 reads CASSPTSGEYNEQFF. The CDR3 DNA reads as TGCGCCAGCAGTCCTACTAGCGGGGAATACAATGAGCAGTTCTTC.

V usage is TRBV29-1 and J usage is TRBJ2-7, with TRBD1 matching over 11 bases. The CDR3 extends over 15 amino acids. With V trimmed by 3 bases and J by 5 bases, 9 bases remained unmatched. The germline CDR1 and CDR2 sequences are SQVTM and ANQGSEA. CDR3 amino acids: CSVEGTDRGLNEQYF. CDR3 nucleotide sequence: TGCAGCGTTGAGGGAACGGACAGGGGGCTAAACGAGCAGTACTTC.

This chain links TRBV6-5 with TRBJ1-6, with 7 bases fitting TRBD1. The CDR3 length is 14 residues. The germline V gene encodes CDR1 MNHEY and CDR2 SVGAGI. Trimming at V came to 5 bases and at J to 8 bases, leaving 6 bases not matched to a gene. The CDR3 region is CASSTQGGYSPLHF. As DNA, the CDR3 is TGTGCCAGCAGTACTCAGGGGGGGTATTCACCCCTCCACTTT.

In its sample, this clonotype was seen many times. V usage is TRBV5-5 and J usage is TRBJ2-1; 7 nucleotides match TRBD1. The CDR3 is made up of 14 amino acids. V lost 5 bases, J lost 7 bases, and 9 bases stayed unmatched. Germline CDR1 is SGHKS and CDR2 is YYEKEE (reference sequence). The CDR3: CASREDRVGNEQFF. CDR3 sequence (DNA): TGTGCCAGCAGAGAAGACAGGGTTGGGAATGAGCAGTTCTTC.

This clonotype was counted ten times or more. The chain uses TRBV2 and TRBJ1-6, with D uncertain. V lost 5 bases to trimming and J lost 7 bases, with 12 bases between them. The CDR3 runs 14 residues. The germline CDR1 and CDR2 sequences are SNHLY and FYNNEI. CDR3 protein: CASSPVVRNSPLHF. CDR3 DNA: TGTGCCAGCAGTCCAGTGGTCCGAAATTCACCCCTCCACTTT.